One sample yielded the 15 T cell receptor beta chains listed below, sequenced in a study of draining lymph node invasion in breast cancer. Sorting for CD4+ CD45RA- CD25high cells yielded memory regulatory T cells. MiXCR, applied by TCRdb to the bulk RNA-seq reads, yields one record per CDR3 protein. Of about 3,100 distinct CDR3 sequences in the sample, approximately 50% are singletons; the top ten hold 3.4%. What was sequenced was sorted memory Tregs from a lymph node. These TCRs come from a female donor with luminal breast cancer.

The count of this clonotype is one. J is TRBJ2-3 and V is TRBV20-1; 8 bases map to TRBD2. Germline CDR1 reads DFQATT; CDR2 reads SNEGSKA (reference sequence). The junction had 6 bases not matched to a gene; V was cut back by 1 base and J by 3 bases. This CDR3 spans 15 amino acids. CDR3 DNA: TGCAGTGCTAGAGCGGGTACTAGCGGAACAGATACGCAGTATTTT. This translates into CSARAGTSGTDTQYF.

The table lists this clonotype with a few counts. The chain combines TRBV7-2 with TRBJ2-4; 10 positions agree with TRBD2. This CDR3 has 16 amino acids. V was pared by 2 bases and J by 6 bases, with 7 bases of the junction left unmatched. Germline loops: CDR1 SGHTA, CDR2 FQGNSA. The CDR3 spells CASSLNSGRSGNIQYF. DNA for the CDR3: TGTGCCAGCAGCTTAAATAGCGGGAGGTCCGGAAACATTCAGTACTTC. The variable domain in full, completed from reference TRBV7-2 and TRBJ2-4, reads GAGVSQSPSNKVTEKGKDVELRCDPISGHTALYWYRQSLGQGLEFLIYFQGNSAPDKSGLPSDRFSAERTGGSVSTLTIQRTQQEDSAVYLCASSLNSGRSGNIQYFGAGTRLSVL.

This clonotype was picked up a small number of times. J is TRBJ2-5 and V is TRBV7-9; possible D gene TRBD1, 6 bases. Trimming removed 5 bases at V and 5 bases at J, with 18 bases between. The germline V gene has CDR1 SEHNR and CDR2 FQNEAQ (reference sequence). The CDR3 is 15 residues long. The CDR3 sequence is CASSQRQGSAETQYF. The CDR3 DNA reads as TGTGCCAGCAGCCAGCGGCAGGGGAGCGCGGAGACCCAGTACTTC.

The genes are TRBV5-1 and TRBJ1-1, with a weak D call TRBD1 (5 bases). CDR3 length: 15 residues. V was cut by 3 bases and J by 0 bases, with 12 bases left in between. The germline gives CDR1 SGHRS, CDR2 YFSETQ. The CDR3 here is CASSYSGQMNTEAFF. DNA of the CDR3: TGCGCCAGCAGCTATTCAGGGCAAATGAACACTGAAGCTTTCTTT.

The chain links TRBV7-6 to TRBJ2-2; D is perhaps TRBD1 or TRBD2 (6 bases each). Germline V CDR1 and CDR2: SGHVS, FNYEAQ. V was pared by 0 bases and J by 4 bases, with 15 bases between. CDR3 length: 17 residues. The CDR3 DNA follows: TGTGCCAGCAGCTTAGCGAGGTGGGAGGACAGCACCGGGGAGCTGTTTTTT. Translated, it gives CASSLARWEDSTGELFF.

The V gene is TRBV20-1, the J gene TRBJ1-5; D gene ambiguous. CDR1 is DFQATT, CDR2 SNEGSKA, per germline (reference sequence). The V and J ends lost 2 bases and 7 bases respectively, with 9 bases between them. This CDR3 has 12 residues. Written as DNA, the CDR3 is TGCAGTGCTAGACGTCGGTTGCAGCCCCAGCATTTT. Translating it yields CSARRRLQPQHF.

The rearrangement uses TRBV6-2 or TRBV6-3 and TRBJ1-2; TRBD1 matches at 9 bases. Trimming removed 5 bases from V and 4 bases from J; junction bases left unmatched: 8. This CDR3 spans 15 amino acids. Germline CDR1 MNHEY, CDR2 SVGEGT. The CDR3 DNA reads as TGTGCCAGCAGTGCCCCCGGGACAGGGATCTATGGCTACACCTTC. Its translation: CASSAPGTGIYGYTF.

In the case of this clonotype: A read error may account for a junction end that differs from germline. This CDR3 reads CASSRGRTDTQYF. CDR3 DNA sequence: TGTGCTAGCAGCCGGGGACGCACAGATACGCAGTATTTT. The chain recombines TRBV7-7 with TRBJ2-3; D possibly uses TRBD1 or TRBD2 (5 bases each). The CDR3 consists of 13 residues. Germline assignment: CDR1 SSHAT and CDR2 FNYEAQ (reference sequence).

V usage is TRBV11-2 and J usage is TRBJ2-5; TRBD1 is a possible D gene (6 bases). The germline V gene encodes CDR1 SGHAT and CDR2 FQNNGV. The CDR3 is 14 residues long. Trimming left V 1 base short and J 1 base short, with 7 bases between. CDR3 in DNA: TGTGCCAGCAGCTTAGGGACAGTCCAAGAGACCCAGTACTTC. The encoded protein is CASSLGTVQETQYF.

The sample holds a few counts of this clonotype. In DNA form, the CDR3 reads TGTGCCAGCAGCTTTCAGGGAGCAGAGACCCAGTACTTC. It translates to CASSFQGAETQYF. This chain connects TRBV5-5 to TRBJ2-5, with D perhaps TRBD1 or TRBD2 (5 bases each). V was pared by 2 bases and J by 4 bases, with 9 bases between. Germline lookup yields CDR1 SGHKS and CDR2 YYEKEE (reference sequence). The CDR3 covers 13 residues. Complete variable domain (other parts from reference TRBV5-5 and TRBJ2-5): DAGVTQSPTHLIKTRGQQVTLRCSPISGHKSVSWYQQVLGQGPQFIFQYYEKEERGRGNFPDRFSARQFPNYSSELNVNALLLGDSALYLCASSFQGAETQYFGPGTRLLVL.

The rearrangement joins TRBV6-6 to TRBJ2-3; D not certain. CDR3 length: 14 amino acids. V was trimmed by 5 bases and J by 2 bases, leaving 11 bases between them. CDR1 MNHNY and CDR2 SVGAGI come from the germline V gene (reference sequence). CDR3 nucleotide sequence: TGTGCCAGCAGTCCGTCTCGCCTCACAGATACGCAGTATTTT. Translated: CASSPSRLTDTQYF.

The V call is TRBV11-2, the J call TRBJ1-1; 7 positions match TRBD1. The CDR3 covers 15 residues. Looked up from germline, CDR1 is SGHAT and CDR2 is FQNNGV. V lost 3 bases to trimming and J lost 3 bases; unmatched junction nucleotides: 7. Here the CDR3 reads CASSLDRWSDTEAFF. CDR3 nucleotide sequence: TGTGCCAGCAGCTTGGACAGGTGGAGCGACACTGAAGCTTTCTTT.

This clonotype turned up a few times. CDR3 in DNA: TGTGCCATCAGGGCCGGGGGGGATGACACTGAAGCTTTCTTT. It specifies CAIRAGGDDTEAFF. The chain carries TRBV10-3 and TRBJ1-1; maybe TRBD1 (5 bases). Germline CDR1 ENHRY, CDR2 SYGVKD. V lost 6 bases to trimming and J lost 3 bases, with 14 bases between them. This CDR3 comprises 14 residues.

This clonotype has just a few counts. The gene calls are TRBV7-9 and TRBJ1-1; the D is unclear. CDR3 size: 14 residues. V shed 11 bases and J shed 4 bases, with 20 bases lying between them. Germline CDR1 is SEHNR and CDR2 is FQNEAQ (reference sequence). The CDR3 sequence: CAGTLPGRPTEAFF. The CDR3 DNA sequence: TGTGCCGGTACCCTACCTGGGCGACCCACTGAAGCTTTCTTT.

The chain combines TRBV18 with TRBJ2-5, with D possibly being TRBD1 (5 bases). Trimming removed 2 bases at V and 4 bases at J, with 14 bases between. CDR1 and CDR2 from the germline V gene are KGHSH and LQKENI. CDR3 length equals 15 residues. As DNA, the CDR3 is TGTGCCAGCTCACCATTGCAGGGTGCATTAGAGACCCAGTACTTC. As protein: CASSPLQGALETQYF.